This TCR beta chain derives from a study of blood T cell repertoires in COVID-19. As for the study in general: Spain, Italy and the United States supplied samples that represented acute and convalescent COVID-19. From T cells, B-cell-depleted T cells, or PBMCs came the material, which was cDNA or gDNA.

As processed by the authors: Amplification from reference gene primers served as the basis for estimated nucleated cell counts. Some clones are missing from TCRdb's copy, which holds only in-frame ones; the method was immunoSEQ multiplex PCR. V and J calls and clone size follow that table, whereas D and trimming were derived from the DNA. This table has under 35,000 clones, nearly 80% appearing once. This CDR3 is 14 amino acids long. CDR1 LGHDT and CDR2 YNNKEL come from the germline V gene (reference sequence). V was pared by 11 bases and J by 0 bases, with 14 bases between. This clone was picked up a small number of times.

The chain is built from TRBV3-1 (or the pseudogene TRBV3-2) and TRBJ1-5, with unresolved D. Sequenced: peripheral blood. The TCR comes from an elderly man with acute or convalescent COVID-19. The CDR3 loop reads CAPPGGASNQPQHF. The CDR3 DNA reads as TGTGCCCCCCCCGGCGGAGCTAGCAATCAGCCCCAGCATTTT.